This is a list of T cell receptor beta chains from one sample in a study of technical replicates of blood from several donors. Libraries were prepared by immunoSEQ multiplex PCR; TCRdb keeps only in-frame clonotypes and omits some of them. This sample yields roughly 90,000 clones, of which less than 95% are seen a single time; roughly 0.26% belongs to the top ten. Input material: T cells isolated from PBMCs. Every receptor here comes from a human donor in good health. Each CDR3 is given without its conserved first and last residue.

TRBJ1-2	TRBV5-6	ASSLAGTEGIGNYGYT
TRBJ1-1	TRBV4-1	ASSRVRAGENTEAF
TRBJ1-1	TRBV19	ASSISNLPNTEAF
TRBJ2-7	TRBV10-3	AISTTRQDEQY
TRBJ2-1	TRBV25-1	ASSESVGEGFYEQF
TRBJ1-3	TRBV6-6	ASSLGGQGWRNTIY
TRBJ2-6	TRBV19	ASTPRRVDGTGANVLT
TRBJ1-5	TRBV6-5	ASQLRHPGQPQH
TRBJ2-7	TRBV28	ASSLTVSSYEQY
TRBJ2-1	TRBV4-1	ASSQDWSGLVYNEQF
TRBJ2-1	TRBV15	ATSRDRGLAGGNEQF
TRBJ2-1	TRBV7-3	ASSLPGQGNNEQF
TRBJ2-2	TRBV27	ASSLGQNTGELF
TRBJ1-1	TRBV7-9	ASTQRGQGVFEGF
TRBJ2-3	TRBV6-4	ASSFQTPGEPHTDTQY
TRBJ2-1	TRBV21-1	ANPLGAPLGNEQF
TRBJ2-7	TRBV5-1	ASRPAQQGVSLDEQY
TRBJ2-3	TRBV9	ASSAPRIGGGTDTQY
TRBJ2-1	TRBV19	ASKDYRVGLGGGRNEQF
TRBJ2-1	TRBV4-1	ASSQGVRRGVGEQF
TRBJ2-7	TRBV27	ASSLRDSSSYEQY